Shown below are 18 T cell receptor beta chains from a single sample sequenced in a study of CD8 T cells in ankylosing spondylitis (dated by TCRdb to between 2016 and 2019). Study-wide findings and limitations: Blood from ankylosing spondylitis patients appeared to be characterized by a TCR beta motif made up of eight highly homologous amino acid variants.

Their antigen targets remain unknown. Receptor libraries were prepared by 5' RACE. Sequencing was performed on an Illumina HiSeq 2500. Clones were called with MiXCR by TCRdb after fastp trimmed the public reads at Q25, and only in-frame beta chains were retained. CDR3 protein duplicates are merged, each entry listing the most common genes and DNA. The sample includes about 90,000 distinct CDR3 sequences, with around 8.5% observed a single time. The top ten constitute 30% to 35% of the sample. The sample consisted of blood, either unsorted or a sorted T cell fraction (not recorded which). The receptors come from a male donor with ankylosing spondylitis.

This clonotype came up many times. This rearrangement joins TRBV9 to TRBJ2-1, with TRBD2 matching over 10 bases. V lost 2 bases, J lost 2 bases, and 4 bases stayed unmatched. CDR3 length: 16 amino acids. Germline V lookup: CDR1 SGDLS, CDR2 YYNGEE. Written as DNA, the CDR3 is TGTGCCAGCAGCGTCTTAGCGGGAGGAACCTACAATGAGCAGTTCTTC. Translation: CASSVLAGGTYNEQFF.

This clonotype showed up many times. V and J are TRBV2 and TRBJ2-7; perhaps TRBD1 as D (5 bases). The germline V and J ends were trimmed by 1 base and 1 base, with 14 bases remaining between them. CDR1 SNHLY and CDR2 FYNNEI come from the germline V gene. The CDR3 extends over 16 amino acids. CDR3 coding DNA: TGTGCCAGCAGTGAAGTCTGGACAATGACATCCTACGAGCAGTACTTC. Translated, it gives CASSEVWTMTSYEQYF.

This clonotype was found many times. The chain carries TRBV2 and TRBJ1-1, with D possibly being TRBD1 (5 bases). Trimming left V 6 bases short and J 8 bases short, with 13 bases between. Per the germline V gene, CDR1 is SNHLY and CDR2 is FYNNEI. This CDR3 spans 12 amino acids. The CDR3 bases are TGTGCCAGCAGGGGGGGAGAGATGGAAGCTTTCTTT. This gives the protein CASRGGEMEAFF.

The rearrangement links TRBV12-3 or TRBV12-4 to TRBJ2-1; D may be TRBD1 (6 bases). Deletions cut 7 bases from V and 0 bases from J, with 13 bases between. The CDR3 is made up of 15 amino acids. Here the CDR3 reads CASTAGALSYNEQFF. The CDR3 nucleotides read TGTGCCAGCACCGCAGGGGCCCTCTCCTACAATGAGCAGTTCTTC.

This chain uses TRBV27 with TRBJ2-7, with TRBD2 identical over 9 bases. V was clipped by 6 bases and J by 3 bases; unmatched bases: 15. Germline V gene data show CDR1 as MNHEY and CDR2 as SMNVEV (reference sequence). The CDR3 runs to 17 residues. The CDR3: CASSLQSPTSGGYEQYF. The CDR3 DNA sequence: TGTGCCAGCAGCCTCCAATCGCCGACTAGCGGAGGCTACGAGCAGTACTTC.

This clonotype came up many times. J is TRBJ2-1 and V is TRBV12-3 or TRBV12-4, with 9 bases that match TRBD1. With 5 bases clipped from V and 6 bases from J, the junction kept 8 bases outside the gene matches. The CDR3 loop spans 15 amino acids. The CDR3 region is CASSPRTGDINEQFF. In DNA, the CDR3 is TGTGCCAGCAGTCCCCGGACAGGGGATATCAATGAGCAGTTCTTC.

Ten or more counts support this clonotype. The V call is TRBV20-1, the J call TRBJ2-1; D uncertain. Germline V lookup: CDR1 DFQATT, CDR2 SNEGSKA (reference sequence). Trimming left V 0 bases short and J 0 bases short, with 9 bases between. The CDR3 totals 15 residues. DNA for the CDR3: TGCAGTGCTAGAGATAGAGCAGGCTCCTACAATGAGCAGTTCTTC. Protein sequence: CSARDRAGSYNEQFF.

The chain combines TRBV4-1 with TRBJ2-1; 10 positions agree with TRBD2. CDR1 is MGHRA and CDR2 is YSYEKL in the germline V gene. V trimming: 0 bases; J trimming: 5 bases; junction bases outside the gene matches: 4. The CDR3 is made up of 16 amino acids. CDR3 residues: CASSQDSTSGNNEQFF. The CDR3 region has the DNA TGCGCCAGCAGCCAAGATAGTACTAGCGGGAACAATGAGCAGTTCTTC.

This clonotype has ten or more counts. CDR3 bases: TGTGCCAGCAGCTCATCGGGAGTACTGGCAGATACGCAGTATTTT. Amino acids: CASSSSGVLADTQYF. The rearrangement joins TRBV13 to TRBJ2-3; D is possibly TRBD2 (6 bases). Germline CDR1 reads PRHDT; CDR2 reads FYEKMQ (reference sequence). This CDR3 has 15 residues. The ends were cut back, 4 bases at V and 4 bases at J, with 15 bases in the middle.

This chain joins TRBV7-2 and TRBJ2-7, with D uncertain. Germline V gene lookup returns CDR1 SGHTA and CDR2 FQGNSA. This CDR3 has 12 amino acids. V was trimmed by 3 bases and J by 5 bases, leaving 8 bases between them. The CDR3, as DNA: TGTGCCAGCAGCTTTGGCAGCAACGAGCAGTACGTC. Its protein is CASSFGSNEQYV.

The chain carries TRBV6-5 and TRBJ2-5; D remains unclear. The CDR3 sequence is 13 residues long. From germline, CDR1 is MNHEY and CDR2 SVGAGI. The V end lost 2 bases, the J end lost 1 base, and 5 bases lay between the germline ends. The CDR3 protein is CASSYRLQETQYF. As DNA, the CDR3 is TGTGCCAGCAGTTACAGGCTCCAAGAGACCCAGTACTTC.

This clonotype appeared many times. The chain combines TRBV4-2 with TRBJ2-1; D ambiguous. The CDR3 covers 16 residues. Trimming stripped 2 bases from V and 3 bases from J, with 14 bases between. Germline CDR1 LGHNA, CDR2 YNFKEQ. CDR3 region: CASSQSLDRFYNEQFF. CDR3 nucleotides: TGTGCCAGCAGCCAATCCCTGGATAGGTTCTACAATGAGCAGTTCTTC.

This chain uses TRBV2 with TRBJ2-1; D remains unclear. V was shortened by 4 bases and J by 0 bases, with 13 bases between the two germline ends. The germline CDR1 and CDR2 sequences are SNHLY and FYNNEI. The length of the CDR3 is 16 residues. CDR3 in DNA: TGTGCCAGCAGTGCTTACAGAGGTGGCTCCTACAATGAGCAGTTCTTC. Protein product: CASSAYRGGSYNEQFF.

This clonotype was counted a few times. The chain employs TRBV13 and TRBJ2-7, with TRBD2 matching over 7 bases. The CDR3 covers 15 residues. Per germline, CDR1 PRHDT and CDR2 FYEKMQ (reference sequence). V gave up 5 bases and J gave up 2 bases; unmatched junction bases: 9. The CDR3, as DNA: TGTGCCAGCAGCGATGCGGGGAGGGGTGCCTACGAGCAGTACTTC. This gives the protein CASSDAGRGAYEQYF.

This clonotype was counted between two and nine times. The gene calls are TRBV5-1 and TRBJ2-5; the D gene is possibly TRBD2 (6 bases). Trimming removed 4 bases from V and 3 bases from J, with 19 bases in between. The germline gives CDR1 SGHRS, CDR2 YFSETQ. The CDR3 sequence is 16 residues long. The CDR3 bases are TGCGCCAGCAGCAGCGGGCCGTCGACTGTAGAAGAGACCCAGTACTTC. Protein sequence: CASSSGPSTVEETQYF.

J is TRBJ2-7 and V is TRBV14; weak D call: TRBD1 (7 bases). V lost 2 bases to trimming and J lost 4 bases, with 15 bases between them. Germline CDR1 SGHDN, CDR2 FVKESK. The CDR3 length is 15 residues. The CDR3 reads CASSQWAGGRYEQYF. In DNA form, the CDR3 reads TGTGCCAGCAGCCAATGGGCAGGGGGGCGTTACGAGCAGTACTTC.

A few counts support this clonotype. This is likely a read error, given that the CDR3 carries no conserved phenylalanine or tryptophan at its end. The DNA is left out, because the CDR3 cannot be placed on it with certainty; the CDR3 is given as TCRdb lists it. The chain is built from TRBV14 and TRBJ2-7; the table's D gene call, TRBD2, was not cross checked with the DNA. Ends included, the CDR3 has 17 residues. Germline V gene lookup returns CDR1 SGHDN and CDR2 FVKESK. The CDR3 protein is CASSQERYGSPPTSSTL.

Many counts were recorded for this clonotype. The CDR3 region has the DNA TGCGCCAGCAGCACCGAGACAGAATGGGATTCACCCCTCCACTTT. Protein sequence: CASSTETEWDSPLHF. This chain joins TRBV5-1 and TRBJ1-6; weak D call: TRBD1 (5 bases). The CDR3 is 15 residues long. Germline V lookup: CDR1 SGHRS, CDR2 YFSETQ. Trimming pared 4 bases from V and 8 bases from J, leaving 16 bases between.